The 2 T cell receptor beta chains below all came from one sample that was sequenced in a study of CD8 T cells in acute hepatitis C reinfection. As for time point: naive CD8 control sorted from an acute-time-point sample. Produced via immunoSEQ multiplex PCR; TCRdb's table is partial and in-frame only. The data contain about 40,000 clones, approximately 85% of them singletons. Material for sequencing was naive CD8+ T cells from PBMCs. The source is a woman between 18 and 30 years old who spontaneously cleared hepatitis C infection.

CDR3 in DNA: TGCGCCAGCAGCCAAGATCCAAGGGGGGTTGGGGACACTGAAGCTTTCTTT. Residues: CASSQDPRGVGDTEAFF. The V gene is TRBV4-1, the J gene TRBJ1-1; weak D call: TRBD1 (6 bases). CDR1 and CDR2 (germline): MGHRA, YSYEKL. The CDR3 length is 17 residues. V dropped 0 bases and J dropped 3 bases, with 17 bases sitting between them.

V gene TRBV27 combines with J gene TRBJ2-2; D is possibly TRBD1 (6 bases). CDR1 and CDR2 from the germline V gene are MNHEY and SMNVEV (reference sequence). The CDR3 extends over 12 amino acids. The V and J ends lost 10 bases and 3 bases respectively, with 9 bases between them. The CDR3 DNA reads as TGTGCCACAGGACAGCACACCGGGGAGCTGTTTTTT. It is translated as CATGQHTGELFF.